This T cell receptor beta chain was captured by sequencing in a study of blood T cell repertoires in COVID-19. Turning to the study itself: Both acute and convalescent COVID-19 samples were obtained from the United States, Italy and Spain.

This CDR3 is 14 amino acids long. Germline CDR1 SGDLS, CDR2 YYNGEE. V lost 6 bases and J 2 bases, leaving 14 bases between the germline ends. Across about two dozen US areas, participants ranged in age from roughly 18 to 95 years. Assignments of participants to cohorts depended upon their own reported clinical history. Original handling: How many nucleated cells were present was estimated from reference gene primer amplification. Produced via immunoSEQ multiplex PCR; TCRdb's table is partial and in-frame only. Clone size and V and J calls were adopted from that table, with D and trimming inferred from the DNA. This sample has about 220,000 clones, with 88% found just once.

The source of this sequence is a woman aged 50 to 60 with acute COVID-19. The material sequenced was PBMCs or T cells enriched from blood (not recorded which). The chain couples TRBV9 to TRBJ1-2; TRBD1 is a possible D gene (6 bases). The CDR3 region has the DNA TGTGCCAGCACCACCGGGGGGGCAAACTATGGCTACACCTTC. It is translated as CASTTGGANYGYTF.